This record looks at one TCR beta chain sequence and its context. This sample was taken from a study of cytotoxic CD8 clonotypes in ibrutinib-treated CLL. Only in-frame clones appear in the TCRdb table, and some are missing; sequencing was by immunoSEQ multiplex PCR. Of 9,000 to 13,000 clones in the sample, 75% to 85% were seen once. Trimming removed 2 bases from V and 4 bases from J, with 17 bases in between. CDR3 length: 16 residues. The V gene's germline CDR1 is MNHEY and CDR2 SMNVEV (reference sequence). Specimen: PBMCs, collected at disease progression, from a patient treated with ibrutinib. V is TRBV27 and J is TRBJ1-2; maybe TRBD1 (6 bases). The source of this sequence is a human donor with chronic lymphocytic leukemia. Here the CDR3 DNA reads TGTGCCAGCAGTTTAGCCACAGGGTCGGGCTTCTATGGCTACACCTTC. Protein product: CASSLATGSGFYGYTF.